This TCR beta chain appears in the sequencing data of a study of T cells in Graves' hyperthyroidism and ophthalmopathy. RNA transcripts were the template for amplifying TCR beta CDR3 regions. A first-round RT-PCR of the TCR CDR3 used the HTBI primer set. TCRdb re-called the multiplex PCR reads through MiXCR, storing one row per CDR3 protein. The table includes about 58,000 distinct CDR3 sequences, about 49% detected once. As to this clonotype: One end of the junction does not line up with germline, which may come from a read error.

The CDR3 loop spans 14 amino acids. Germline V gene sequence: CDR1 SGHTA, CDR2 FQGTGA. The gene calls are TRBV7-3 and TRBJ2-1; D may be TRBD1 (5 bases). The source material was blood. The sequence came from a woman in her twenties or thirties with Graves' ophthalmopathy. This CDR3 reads CASSLGPQGNERFF. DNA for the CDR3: TGCGCCAGCAGCTTAGGTCCCCAGGGTAATGAGCGGTTCTTC.